Listed below are T cell receptor beta chains from one sample, sequenced in a study of blood T cells in healthy people across ages. TCRdb re-derived calls from the 5' RACE reads in MiXCR, one entry per CDR3 protein. The data show just under 900,000 distinct CDR3 sequences, around 30% seen once. Sequencing used blood. All receptors come from a woman of 80 years or more in good health. The CDR3 runs from the conserved cysteine through the conserved F or W. The order of the fields is D gene, V gene, J gene, clone size, CDR3 protein, CDR3 DNA. D genes are given only for firm matches. Clone size is shown for a subset of rows, as once, few, many or a class of expanded clone.

>-|TRBV6-6|TRBJ1-5|-
CASTQFAGLDQPQHF
TGTGCCAGCACCCAATTCGCAGGTCTAGATCAGCCCCAGCATTTT
>-|TRBV27|TRBJ2-2|few
CASSFEQGVGGAGELFF
TGTGCCAGCAGTTTCGAGCAAGGAGTGGGTGGCGCCGGGGAGCTGTTTTTT
>-|TRBV3-1|TRBJ1-6|-
CASSQDGGTGSSPLHF
TGTGCCAGCAGCCAAGATGGGGGAACAGGGAGTTCACCCCTCCACTTT
>TRBD2|TRBV7-2|TRBJ2-5|many
CASSNRAGGRETQYF
TGTGCCAGCAGCAATAGAGCGGGGGGGCGGGAGACCCAGTACTTC
>TRBD2|TRBV20-1|TRBJ2-7|-
CSAQRPSGDHNEQDF
TGCAGTGCCCAAAGGCCTAGCGGGGACCATAATGAGCAGGACTTC
>TRBD1|TRBV4-3|TRBJ1-6|-
CASSQGTGTGDSPLHF
TGCGCCAGCAGCCAGGGGACCGGGACAGGGGATTCACCCCTCCACTTT
>-|TRBV3-1|TRBJ2-3|few
CASSQLTTQYF
TGTGCCAGCAGCCAATTAACTACGCAGTATTTT
>-|TRBV11-2|TRBJ1-2|few
CASSLTNTYGYTF
TGTGCCAGCAGCTTAACCAATACCTATGGCTACACCTTC
>TRBD1|TRBV18|TRBJ1-2|few
CASSNAWDRDGYTF
TGTGCCAGCTCAAACGCCTGGGACAGGGACGGCTACACCTTC
>TRBD2|TRBV6-5|TRBJ2-3|many
CASSSLAGPGDTQYF
TGTGCCAGCAGTTCTCTAGCGGGGCCAGGAGATACGCAGTATTTT
>TRBD2|TRBV5-1|TRBJ2-3|many
CASSFGGATDTQYF
TGCGCCAGCAGCTTCGGGGGGGCAACAGATACGCAGTATTTT
>-|TRBV7-2|TRBJ2-3|-
CACSSKGREGTDTQYF
TGTGCTTGCAGCTCAAAGGGCAGGGAAGGCACAGATACGCAGTATTTT
>-|TRBV20-1|TRBJ2-3|-
CSARGGVALPTDTQYF
TGCAGTGCTAGAGGTGGGGTAGCACTCCCCACAGATACGCAGTATTTT
>TRBD2|TRBV5-1|TRBJ2-5|many
CASAGTIAGGSRTQYF
TGCGCCAGCGCGGGGACCATAGCGGGGGGTTCAAGAACCCAGTACTTC
>TRBD2|TRBV7-2|TRBJ2-7|-
CASSQLAGAVSEQYF
TGTGCCAGCAGCCAGCTTGCGGGAGCAGTCAGCGAGCAGTACTTC
>-|TRBV24-1|TRBJ1-2|-
CATSDIGQNYGYTF
TGTGCCACCAGTGACATTGGACAGAACTATGGCTACACCTTC
>-|TRBV7-2|TRBJ2-7|few
CASSLAGARGEQYF
TGTGCCAGCAGCTTAGCTGGGGCCCGGGGCGAGCAGTACTTC
>-|TRBV20-1|TRBJ2-3|-
CSAPQLPLVGRGRDAQYF
TGCAGTGCTCCCCAGCTGCCCCTAGTGGGGAGGGGGAGAGATGCGCAGTATTTT
>TRBD1|TRBV15|TRBJ1-5|few
CATSRDWPGQGSGGQPQHF
TGTGCCACCAGCAGAGATTGGCCGGGACAGGGAAGTGGCGGACAGCCCCAGCATTTT
>-|TRBV18|TRBJ2-5|-
CASSPSDSGTQYF
TGTGCCAGCTCACCATCTGACAGCGGGACCCAGTACTTC